Listed here is a single TCR beta chain. Genomic DNA, the template, was used for profiling of the TCR beta VDJ and CDR3. TCRdb reprocessed the reads with MiXCR, giving one entry per CDR3 protein. This sample has 150,000 to 200,000 distinct CDR3 sequences, with 55% to 70% found just once. The sample is drawn from a study of CD8+CD57+ T cells in acquired aplastic anemia. V lost 7 bases, J lost 3 bases, and 8 bases lay in between. The CDR3 consists of 12 residues. Per germline, CDR1 SGHRS and CDR2 YFSETQ. This rearrangement joins TRBV5-1 to TRBJ1-3; D remains ambiguous. Sequences were obtained from sorted CD4+, CD8+, or CD8+CD57+ T cells (not recorded which) from PBMCs. This sequence originates from a human donor in good health. DNA of the CDR3: TGCGCCAGCGGAACAGATGGAAACACCATATATTTT. It specifies CASGTDGNTIYF. The whole variable domain, remainder taken from reference TRBV5-1 and TRBJ1-3, is KAGVTQTPRYLIKTRGQQVTLSCSPISGHRSVSWYQQTPGQGLQFLFEYFSETQRNKGNFPGRFSGRQFSNSRSEMNVSTLELGDSALYLCASGTDGNTIYFGEGSWLTVV.